A single sample is the source of the 13 T cell receptor beta chains below, sequenced in a study of blood T cells in healthy people across ages. Alongside a J-beta primer mix, a sample-barcoded 5' primer served in a second PCR lasting about 7 to 12 cycles. TCRdb redid the calling of the 5' RACE reads with MiXCR, one entry per CDR3 protein. The sample carries 800,000 to 1,300,000 distinct CDR3 sequences, about 25% recorded once. These sequences were also reported in another study, on T cells of mothers and their children.

The sample was blood. The source is a girl aged 2 to 9 in good health.

Only a few counts were recorded for this clonotype. This chain connects TRBV12-3 or TRBV12-4 to TRBJ1-4, with a tentative D call TRBD1 (6 bases). The CDR3 totals 13 residues. V lost 5 bases and J 7 bases, leaving 11 bases between the germline ends. CDR3 protein: CASSGQTGEKLFF. For the CDR3, the DNA is TGTGCCAGCAGTGGGCAGACAGGTGAAAAACTGTTTTTT.

The V and J genes are TRBV7-2 and TRBJ2-5; a weak D match, TRBD2 (5 bases). V was cut by 4 bases and J by 2 bases, with 11 bases left in between. Germline V gene lookup returns CDR1 SGHTA and CDR2 FQGNSA. The CDR3 extends over 14 amino acids. Here the CDR3 DNA reads TGTGCCAGCAGCTCAAACGGGATTCAAGAGACCCAGTACTTC. Its translation: CASSSNGIQETQYF.

This clonotype turned up a few times. The genes are TRBV29-1 and TRBJ2-5; weak D call: TRBD1 (6 bases). The last part of the DNA fits TRBJ2-7 better; the J call may be wrong. Per germline, CDR1 SQVTM and CDR2 ANQGSEA. The CDR3 extends over 12 amino acids. The CDR3 protein is CSAVQGSYEQYF. The CDR3 nucleotides read TGCAGCGCCGTACAGGGATCCTACGAGCAGTACTTC.

This clonotype was detected only a few times. The rearrangement joins TRBV12-3 or TRBV12-4 to TRBJ1-4; unclear D gene. This CDR3 region has 14 residues. Trimming took off 6 bases at V and 2 bases at J, with 10 bases between the two ends. DNA for the CDR3: TGTGCCAGCAGCCGAGGGCCTACTAATGAAAAACTGTTTTTT. As protein: CASSRGPTNEKLFF.

This clonotype was found a few times. The chain employs TRBV15 and TRBJ2-2, with 11 bases matching TRBD2. Germline values: CDR1 LNHNV, CDR2 YYDKDF (reference sequence). The CDR3 is 17 residues long. V was pared by 0 bases and J by 5 bases, with 5 bases of the junction left unmatched. This chain's CDR3 is CATSRDRLAGYTGELFF. The CDR3 DNA follows: TGTGCCACCAGCAGAGATCGACTAGCGGGGTATACCGGGGAGCTGTTTTTT.

Ten or more counts support this clonotype. This rearrangement joins TRBV9 to TRBJ2-7, with 7 bases aligning to TRBD1. Germline V gives CDR1 SGDLS, CDR2 YYNGEE. CDR3 length: 13 residues. With 5 bases clipped from V and 2 bases from J, the junction kept 4 bases outside the gene matches. The DNA of the CDR3 is TGTGCCAGCAGTGTGGGACAGACCTACGAGCAGTACTTC. This sequence encodes CASSVGQTYEQYF.

J is TRBJ2-5 and V is TRBV20-1; 7 nucleotides line up with TRBD1. The J call may not be correct, given that the DNA end is closer to TRBJ2-7. Germline values: CDR1 DFQATT, CDR2 SNEGSKA (reference sequence). The CDR3 spans 16 residues. The CDR3 nucleotides are TGCAGTGCAGATCTCCCGAAAGAGGGGGCAGGGTACGAGCAGTACTTC. Encoded protein: CSADLPKEGAGYEQYF.

Only one count was recorded for this clonotype. The chain uses TRBV20-1 and TRBJ2-7; D remains ambiguous. V was clipped by 3 bases and J by 6 bases, with 18 bases between them. The CDR3 is 14 residues long. The germline V gene encodes CDR1 DFQATT and CDR2 SNEGSKA (reference sequence). The CDR3 spells CSARDDLGPSEQYF. For the CDR3, the DNA is TGCAGTGCTAGGGATGACTTAGGGCCCAGCGAGCAGTACTTC.

The chain joins TRBV12-3 or TRBV12-4 to TRBJ2-5; D remains ambiguous. CDR3 length: 15 residues. V was trimmed by 0 bases and J by 3 bases, leaving 11 bases between them. For the CDR3, the DNA is TGTGCCAGCAGTTTAGCTGGAGACTCAAAAGAGACCCAGTACTTC. This codes for CASSLAGDSKETQYF.

The rearrangement joins TRBV7-8 to TRBJ1-1, with a tentative D call TRBD1 (5 bases). Germline V gene lookup returns CDR1 SGHVS and CDR2 FQNEAQ. The CDR3 contains 16 residues. The V gene lost 11 bases and the J gene lost 3 bases, with 25 bases spanning the gap. CDR3 nucleotides: TGTGCCGCCCGGGACGGCGCTGTCGGGGGGGACACTGAAGCTTTCTTT. Protein sequence: CAARDGAVGGDTEAFF.

This clonotype was seen a handful of times. J is TRBJ2-5 and V is TRBV7-8; D gene unclear. The CDR3 is 17 residues long. V lost 2 bases, J lost 3 bases, and 19 bases lay in between. CDR1 is SGHVS, CDR2 FQNEAQ, per germline. CDR3 nucleotide sequence: TGTGCCAGCAGCTTAATATTAGGGCTTCTAAGCGAAGAGACCCAGTACTTC. The encoded protein is CASSLILGLLSEETQYF.

The V call is TRBV28, the J call TRBJ2-5; a possible D gene is TRBD1 (7 bases). CDR3 length: 15 residues. With 4 bases removed from V and 5 bases from J, the gap between germline ends came to 17 bases. Germline V lookup: CDR1 MDHEN, CDR2 SYDVKM. This CDR3 is CASSSFRGAYETQYF. As DNA, the CDR3 is TGTGCCAGCAGTTCTTTCAGGGGGGCGTACGAGACCCAGTACTTC.

V and J are TRBV3-1 and TRBJ2-1; D gene ambiguous. The J call may be faulty, since TRBJ2-5 better matches the DNA end. Looked up from germline, CDR1 is LGHDT and CDR2 is YNNKEL (reference sequence). This CDR3 has 14 residues. DNA for the CDR3: TGTGCCAGCAGCCAAGGGGATATCCAAGAGACCCAGTACTTC. It translates to CASSQGDIQETQYF.